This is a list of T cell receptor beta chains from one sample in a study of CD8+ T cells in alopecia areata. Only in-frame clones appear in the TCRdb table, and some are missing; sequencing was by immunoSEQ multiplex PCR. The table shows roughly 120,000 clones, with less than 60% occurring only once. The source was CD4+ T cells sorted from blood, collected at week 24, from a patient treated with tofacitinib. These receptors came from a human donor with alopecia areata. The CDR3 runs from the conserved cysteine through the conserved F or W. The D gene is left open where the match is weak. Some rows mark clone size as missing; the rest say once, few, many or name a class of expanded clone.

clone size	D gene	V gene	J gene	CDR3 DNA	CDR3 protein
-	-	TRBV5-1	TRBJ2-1	TGCGCCAGCAGGAGGGTTGATGGTGAGCAGTTCTTC	CASRRVDGEQFF
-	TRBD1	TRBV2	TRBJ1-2	TGTGCCACCCCGGGACAGGGTTATGGCTACACCTTC	CATPGQGYGYTF
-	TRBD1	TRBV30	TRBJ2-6	TGTGCCTGGAGTGTTATTGGGACAGGGCTGTCCGGGGCCAACGTCCTGACTTTC	CAWSVIGTGLSGANVLTF
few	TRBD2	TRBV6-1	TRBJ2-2	TGTGCCAGCACCGCGGCGGGGGAGAACACCGGGGAGCTGTTTTTT	CASTAAGENTGELFF
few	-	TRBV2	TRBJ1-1	TGTGCCAGCAGACAGGAATGGGGAACTGAAGCTTTCTTT	CASRQEWGTEAFF
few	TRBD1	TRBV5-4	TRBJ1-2	TGTGCCAGCAGCTCGGGGACAGGAGCTAACTATGGCTACACCTTC	CASSSGTGANYGYTF
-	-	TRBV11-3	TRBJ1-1	TGTGCCAGCAGCTTAGTCGGTTATACTGAAGCTTTCTTT	CASSLVGYTEAFF
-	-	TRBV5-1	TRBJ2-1	TGCGCCAGCAGCCCCTCCCCCTCCTACAATGAGCAGTTCTTC	CASSPSPSYNEQFF
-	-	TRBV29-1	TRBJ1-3	TGCAGCGCCAGCGAATACTCTGGAAACACCATATATTTT	CSASEYSGNTIYF
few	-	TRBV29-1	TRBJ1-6	TGCAGCGTTGGAGAGAATTCACCCCTCCACTTT	CSVGENSPLHF
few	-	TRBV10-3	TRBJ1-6	TGTGCCATCAGAGCGAAGGACAGTAATTCACCCCTCCACTTT	CAIRAKDSNSPLHF
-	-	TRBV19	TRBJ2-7	TGTGCCAGTAGTATTCGAGGGCTCCCCTACGAGCAGTACTTC	CASSIRGLPYEQYF
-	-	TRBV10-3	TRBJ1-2	TGTGCCATCAGTGAGTCAGGGGTCTATGGCTACACCTTC	CAISESGVYGYTF
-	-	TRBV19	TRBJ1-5	TGTGCCAGTAGTCCCCGGTCAGGGGTTAGCAATCAGCCCCAGCATTTT	CASSPRSGVSNQPQHF
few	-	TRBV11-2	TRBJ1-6	TGTGCCAGCAGACCTCCGGGACGGTCAGGCCGGTCCCTCCACTTT	CASRPPGRSGRSLHF
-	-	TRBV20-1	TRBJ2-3	TGCAGCTCGGTGGGGGATACGCAGTATTTT	CSSVGDTQYF
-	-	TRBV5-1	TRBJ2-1	TGCGCCAGCAGTTCGGAGCGGGCCCGGTACAATGAGCAGTTCTTC	CASSSERARYNEQFF
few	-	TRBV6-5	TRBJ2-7	TGTGCCAGCAGTTACGACGGCCAAGCAGGGGACAAGCAGTACTTC	CASSYDGQAGDKQYF
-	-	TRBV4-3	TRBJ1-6	TGCGCCAGCAGCCAAGATCGAGCGGGCAATTCACCCCTCCACTTT	CASSQDRAGNSPLHF
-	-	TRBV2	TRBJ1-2	TGTGCCACCTCAGCTACCCCCTATGGCTACACCTTC	CATSATPYGYTF
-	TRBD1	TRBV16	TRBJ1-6	TGTGCCAGCAGCCGCGGACAGGGAAATAATTCACCCCTCCACTTT	CASSRGQGNNSPLHF
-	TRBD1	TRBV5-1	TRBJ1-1	TGCGCCAGCATGAGGGACAGCAGTGCGGACACTGAAGCTTTCTTT	CASMRDSSADTEAFF
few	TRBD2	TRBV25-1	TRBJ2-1	TGTGCCAGCCTTGACGCGAGCGGGGGGAGGAATGAGCAGTTCTTC	CASLDASGGRNEQFF
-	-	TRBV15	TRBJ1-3	TGTGCCACCAGCAGAGATGTGGGGTCTGGAAACACCATATATTTT	CATSRDVGSGNTIYF
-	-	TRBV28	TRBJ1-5	TGTGCCAGCAGTTCGAACCTCGGGGTGACCTCGCCCCAGCATTTT	CASSSNLGVTSPQHF
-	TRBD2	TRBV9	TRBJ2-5	TGTGCCAGCAGCGATTTAGCGGGGGGCCGGGAGACCCAGTACTTC	CASSDLAGGRETQYF
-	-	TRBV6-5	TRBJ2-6	TGTGCCAGCAGTTACTCGGGGCCTGGTGGGGCCAACGTCCTGACTTTC	CASSYSGPGGANVLTF
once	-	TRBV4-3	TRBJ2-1	TGCGCCAGCAGCCAAGATATTCGGTCCTACTCCTACAATGAGCAGTTCTTC	CASSQDIRSYSYNEQFF
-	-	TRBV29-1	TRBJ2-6	TGCCCCCAGCCCGGGACTGGTGGGGCCAACGTCCTGACTTTC	CPQPGTGGANVLTF
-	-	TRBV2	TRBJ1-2	TGTGCCATCCAGGGTTATGGCTACACCTTC	CAIQGYGYTF
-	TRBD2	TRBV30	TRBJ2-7	TGTGCCTGGAGCCCTCCGGGACTAGCGGGGTACGAGCAGTACTTC	CAWSPPGLAGYEQYF
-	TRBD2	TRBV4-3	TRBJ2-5	TGCGCCAGCAGCCAAGGTTGGGGAGCGGGGGGCCCAGAGACCCAGTACTTC	CASSQGWGAGGPETQYF
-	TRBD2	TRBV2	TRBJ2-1	TGTGCCAGCTCAGAACTAGCGGGGGGTATCACGGAGCAGTTCTTC	CASSELAGGITEQFF